The 17 T cell receptor beta chains listed next were all sequenced from one sample in a study of graft-versus-host responses after intestinal transplantation. The protocol was immunoSEQ multiplex PCR, while the TCRdb copy is restricted to in-frame clones and leaves out a portion. The data contain roughly 110,000 clones, over 80% of them singletons. These TCRs' antigens remain unknown. Material: unstimulated CD4+ T cells sorted from spleen or lymph node cells, obtained before transplant. Receptor source: a human donor who was the organ donor for an intestinal transplant.

The chain links TRBV2 to TRBJ2-5; the D gene is possibly TRBD2 (5 bases). The CDR3 extends over 16 amino acids. Trimming stripped 7 bases from V and 4 bases from J, with 22 bases between. From germline, CDR1 is SNHLY and CDR2 FYNNEI. CDR3 DNA: TGTGCCAGCATCGTTGACTATTCCCGCCCCAGAGAGACCCAGTACTTC. It yields the protein CASIVDYSRPRETQYF.

The chain links TRBV28 to TRBJ2-3, with TRBD2 as a possible D gene (7 bases). Trimming cost V 2 bases and J 7 bases, with 13 bases left between them. Looked up from germline, CDR1 is MDHEN and CDR2 is SYDVKM. CDR3 length equals 14 residues. CDR3: CASSLRGGGNTQYF. CDR3 nucleotides: TGTGCCAGCAGTTTAAGGGGGGGCGGAAATACGCAGTATTTT.

The rearrangement links TRBV5-4 to TRBJ1-4; unclear D gene. CDR1 and CDR2 from the germline V gene are SGHNT and YYREEE (reference sequence). The CDR3 contains 14 residues. The germline V and J ends were trimmed by 2 bases and 4 bases, with 9 bases remaining between them. The CDR3 reads CASSFGYGNEKLFF. The CDR3 region has the DNA TGTGCCAGCAGCTTTGGGTACGGTAATGAAAAACTGTTTTTT.

The V and J genes are TRBV11-2 and TRBJ1-5; the D gene is possibly TRBD1 (5 bases). The CDR3 runs to 17 residues. Deletions cut 0 bases from V and 4 bases from J, with 16 bases between. The germline gives CDR1 SGHAT, CDR2 FQNNGV. DNA for the CDR3: TGTGCCAGCAGCTTAGATGGGCGGGGGAGGGCGAATCAGCCCCAGCATTTT. This translates into CASSLDGRGRANQPQHF.

The chain links TRBV6-1 to TRBJ1-5, with unresolved D. The CDR3 has 15 residues. Trimming removed 0 bases from V and 3 bases from J, with 9 bases in between. Germline loops: CDR1 MNHNS, CDR2 SASEGT. The DNA of the CDR3 is TGTGCCAGCAGTGAAGCTGGAGGTTCCAATCAGCCCCAGCATTTT. This sequence encodes CASSEAGGSNQPQHF.

For the CDR3, the DNA is TGTGCCAGCAGCTTAAACAGGGGTGACTATGGCTACACCTTC. It translates to CASSLNRGDYGYTF. The chain couples TRBV13 to TRBJ1-2; TRBD1 matches at 7 bases. From germline, CDR1 is PRHDT and CDR2 FYEKMQ (reference sequence). Trimming took 2 bases from V and 3 from J; bases not matched to a gene: 3. The CDR3 loop spans 14 amino acids.

About this clone itself: The sample has other DNA sequences that encode this CDR3 too. The V gene is TRBV7-2, the J gene TRBJ2-3; D is undetermined. V gave up 5 bases and J gave up 6 bases, with 12 bases separating them. The CDR3 length is 13 residues. Germline V CDR1 and CDR2: SGHTA, FQGNSA. DNA of the CDR3: TGTGCCAGCAGCCTCGAAGGTTGGGATACGCAGTATTTT. Translating it yields CASSLEGWDTQYF.

This chain links TRBV19 with TRBJ2-7; D is unresolved. This CDR3 region has 13 residues. Germline assignment: CDR1 LNHDA and CDR2 SQIVND (reference sequence). Trimming took 4 bases from V and 2 from J, leaving 9 bases between them. DNA of the CDR3: TGTGCCAGTAGTACCAAAGCCACCTACGAGCAGTACTTC. It is translated as CASSTKATYEQYF.

V usage is TRBV11-3 and J usage is TRBJ2-5; 8 bases map to TRBD2. The germline gives CDR1 SGHNT, CDR2 YENEEA. Unmatched junction bases numbered 2, after V lost 1 base and J lost 1 base. CDR3 length equals 15 residues. CDR3 amino acids: CASSLAGGPQETQYF. In nucleotides, the CDR3 is TGTGCCAGCAGCTTAGCGGGGGGGCCCCAAGAGACCCAGTACTTC.

This chain joins TRBV19 and TRBJ2-5; 10 positions agree with TRBD1. Near its end, the DNA agrees better with TRBJ2-7, so the J call may be wrong. The CDR3 covers 14 residues. Per germline, CDR1 LNHDA and CDR2 SQIVND (reference sequence). The CDR3 nucleotides are TGTGCCAGTAGTGGGACAGGGGAATCCTACGAGCAGTACTTC. It translates to CASSGTGESYEQYF.

V usage is TRBV7-9 and J usage is TRBJ1-4; TRBD1 agrees at 10 bases. V dropped 3 bases and J dropped 8; count of bases not matched to a gene: 3. Germline V lookup: CDR1 SEHNR, CDR2 FQNEAQ (reference sequence). The CDR3 runs 14 residues. This CDR3 is CASSLTGGGEKLFF. For the CDR3, the DNA is TGTGCCAGCAGCTTGACAGGGGGCGGGGAAAAACTGTTTTTT.

The chain combines TRBV7-9 with TRBJ1-1, with D possibly TRBD1 on 5 matching bases. The CDR3 loop spans 13 amino acids. V lost 5 bases and J 1 base, leaving 8 bases between the germline ends. Germline CDR1 SEHNR, CDR2 FQNEAQ (reference sequence). CDR3 residues: CASSAGGNTEAFF. The CDR3, as DNA: TGTGCCAGCAGCGCCGGGGGGAACACTGAAGCTTTCTTT.

The chain couples TRBV15 to TRBJ1-1; D unresolved. Germline values: CDR1 LNHNV, CDR2 YYDKDF (reference sequence). The germline V and J ends were trimmed by 3 bases and 1 base, with 9 bases remaining between them. This CDR3 spans 14 amino acids. CDR3 DNA: TGTGCCACCAGCAGCCCCTCAAAGAACACTGAAGCTTTCTTT. This gives the protein CATSSPSKNTEAFF.

The sample holds a few counts of this clone. This rearrangement joins TRBV7-3 to TRBJ2-7, with TRBD2 identical over 9 bases. CDR3 size: 19 residues. The ends lost 4 bases at V and 7 bases at J; junction bases unmatched: 23. Germline CDR1 and CDR2: SGHTA and FQGTGA. The CDR3, as DNA: TGTGCCAGCAGCTCTTCTCCCCCGGGCGCGGGGGGGCCAAGGGGGGAGCAGTACTTC. Its translation is CASSSSPPGAGGPRGEQYF.

V and J are TRBV7-6 and TRBJ1-2; D might be TRBD1 (6 bases). The CDR3 has 15 amino acids. The germline gives CDR1 SGHVS, CDR2 FNYEAQ. V lost 5 bases and J lost 4, with 17 bases in between. CDR3 amino acids: CASSPTDRFPYGYTF. The CDR3 DNA follows: TGTGCCAGCAGCCCTACCGACAGGTTTCCCTATGGCTACACCTTC.

There are a few counts of this clone. This chain uses TRBV2 with TRBJ1-2; D is perhaps TRBD1 (6 bases). Trimming took 8 bases from V and 7 from J, leaving 14 bases between them. The CDR3 has 12 amino acids. The germline CDR1 and CDR2 sequences are SNHLY and FYNNEI. The CDR3 DNA follows: TGTGCCAGCGGGGGCTTTGGGGGTGGCTACACCTTC. This translates into CASGGFGGGYTF.

The chain recombines TRBV7-9 with TRBJ1-1; 7 positions agree with TRBD1. Per the germline V gene, CDR1 is SEHNR and CDR2 is FQNEAQ (reference sequence). The CDR3 loop spans 14 amino acids. The ends lost 3 bases at V and 5 bases at J; junction bases unmatched: 6. The CDR3: CASSFRRGETEAFF. CDR3 bases: TGTGCCAGCAGCTTCCGCAGGGGGGAGACTGAAGCTTTCTTT.